The 26 T cell receptor beta chains below come from one sample, sequenced in a study of T cell repertoires in cytomegalovirus infection. TCRdb re-called the reads with MiXCR, one entry per CDR3 protein. The profile covers 450,000 to 650,000 distinct CDR3 sequences, with 40% appearing a single time and around 46% taken by the ten largest. No cognate antigen is known for these TCRs. Sequencing used cultured PBMCs, obtained from culture after CMV antigen stimulation. The receptors were gathered from a human donor in good health (CMV status not recorded). Some clones in this sample may be carry-over from other donors' samples.

This clonotype has a handful of counts. The chain combines TRBV7-2 with TRBJ2-1, with TRBD2 matching over 8 bases. J was trimmed by 0 bases and V by 5 bases; bases with no gene match: 9. This CDR3 has 17 residues. Germline assignment: CDR1 SGHTA and CDR2 FQGNSA. This CDR3 reads CASSPLPGRGSYNEQFF. DNA for the CDR3: TGTGCCAGCAGCCCTCTTCCCGGGAGGGGCTCCTACAATGAGCAGTTCTTC.

This clonotype was counted a single time. The chain has TRBV5-3 and TRBJ2-7; 10 nucleotides align to TRBD2. TRBV5-3 is an open reading frame, and its role is uncertain. There are 15 residues in the CDR3. The trim removed 8 bases at V and 4 bases at J, leaving 12 bases unmatched. This CDR3 reads CASSPGLAAPYEQYF. CDR3 sequence (DNA): TGTGCCAGCAGCCCAGGACTAGCGGCACCTTACGAGCAGTACTTC.

This clonotype occurred a few times. This sequence joins TRBV19 and TRBJ2-1; 8 nucleotides line up with TRBD2. The J segment lost 7 bases and the V segment lost 5 bases, leaving 7 bases of the junction unmatched. There are 14 residues in the CDR3. The germline V gene has CDR1 LNHDA and CDR2 SQIVND (reference sequence). The CDR3 DNA follows: TGTGCCAGTAGTTTCTCCGGGACTAGTAATGAGCAGTTCTTC. This gives the protein CASSFSGTSNEQFF.

This chain uses TRBV7-2 with TRBJ2-1, with TRBD2 matching 10 bases. Germline CDR1 SGHTA, CDR2 FQGNSA. V gave up 4 bases and J gave up 8 bases; unmatched junction bases: 8. The CDR3 totals 15 residues. The CDR3 nucleotides read TGTGCCAGCAGCTCCGCTAGCGGGAGCGGGGATGAGCAGTTCTTC. Translating gives CASSSASGSGDEQFF. The whole variable domain, remainder taken from reference TRBV7-2 and TRBJ2-1, is GAGVSQSPSNKVTEKGKDVELRCDPISGHTALYWYRQSLGQGLEFLIYFQGNSAPDKSGLPSDRFSAERTGGSVSTLTIQRTQQEDSAVYLCASSSASGSGDEQFFGPGTRLTVL.

The chain joins TRBV6-1 to TRBJ2-7; D unclear. The ends were cut back, 4 bases at V and 3 bases at J, with 13 bases in the middle. Germline V gene lookup returns CDR1 MNHNS and CDR2 SASEGT. CDR3 length: 14 amino acids. The CDR3 reads CASSAWTEYYEQYF. CDR3 DNA sequence: TGTGCCAGCAGTGCTTGGACGGAATACTACGAGCAGTACTTC.

The rearrangement links TRBV19 to TRBJ1-1; 8 nucleotides align to TRBD1. Trimming cost V 4 bases and J 4 bases; bases outside gene matches: 8. CDR3 length: 15 amino acids. Germline V CDR1 and CDR2: LNHDA, SQIVND (reference sequence). The CDR3 DNA reads TGTGCCAGTAGTAGGAGGACAGGGCGCAGCACTGAAGCTTTCTTT. Translating gives CASSRRTGRSTEAFF. The full variable domain, in which reference TRBV19 and TRBJ1-1 provide the parts outside the CDR3, is DGGITQSPKYLFRKEGQNVTLSCEQNLNHDAMYWYRQDPGQGLRLIYYSQIVNDFQKGDIAEGYSVSREKKESFPLTVTSAQKNPTAFYLCASSRRTGRSTEAFFGQGTRLTVV.

The chain recombines TRBV4-1 with TRBJ1-4; D not resolved. Trimming took off 10 bases at V and 6 bases at J, with 15 bases between the two ends. Per germline, CDR1 MGHRA and CDR2 YSYEKL. The CDR3 runs to 13 residues. CDR3 sequence (DNA): TGCGCCACCCTCGACGGGGTTGATGAAAAACTGTTTTTT. Residues: CATLDGVDEKLFF.

This clonotype has a handful of counts. The chain joins TRBV7-2 to TRBJ1-6; D not resolved. Between the trimmed V and J ends, which lost 5 bases and 8 bases, there was a span of 7 bases. CDR1 SGHTA and CDR2 FQGNSA come from the germline V gene. CDR3 length: 12 amino acids. The CDR3 spells CASSPPYSPLHF. The CDR3 DNA reads as TGTGCCAGCAGCCCCCCCTATTCACCCCTCCACTTT.

This clonotype was counted a few times. The genes are TRBV11-2 and TRBJ2-3; D perhaps matches TRBD1 (6 bases). V shed 6 bases and J shed 0 bases, with 19 bases lying between them. The CDR3 has 17 amino acids. The germline V gene encodes CDR1 SGHAT and CDR2 FQNNGV. The CDR3 loop is CASRLPYRATSTDTQYF. As DNA, the CDR3 is TGTGCCAGCAGATTGCCTTACAGGGCGACGAGCACAGATACGCAGTATTTT. Drawing the rest from reference TRBV11-2 and TRBJ2-3, the complete variable domain is EAGVAQSPRYKIIEKRQSVAFWCNPISGHATLYWYQQILGQGPKLLIQFQNNGVVDDSQLPKDRFSAERLKGVDSTLKIQPAKLEDSAVYLCASRLPYRATSTDTQYFGPGTRLTVL.

J is TRBJ2-1 and V is TRBV7-2; maybe TRBD2 (6 bases). The CDR3 totals 14 residues. V shed 2 bases and J shed 8 bases, with 13 bases lying between them. The germline V gene encodes CDR1 SGHTA and CDR2 FQGNSA. The CDR3 is CASSLSRTNYEQFF. The CDR3 region has the DNA TGTGCCAGCAGCTTATCCCGGACTAATTATGAGCAGTTCTTC.

The chain combines TRBV10-1 with TRBJ2-4, with 7 bases identical to TRBD1. Germline CDR1 is WNHNN and CDR2 is SYGVQD (reference sequence). Trimming took 4 bases from V and 8 from J; bases not matched to a gene: 8. CDR3 size: 14 residues. In DNA, the CDR3 is TGCGCCAGCAGTGCCCAGGGGACAGAAGACATTCAGTACTTC. It specifies CASSAQGTEDIQYF.

The rearrangement links TRBV7-9 to TRBJ2-3, with D possibly being TRBD1 (6 bases). CDR3 length equals 14 residues. Trimming pared 5 bases from V and 5 bases from J, leaving 14 bases between. Germline loops: CDR1 SEHNR, CDR2 FQNEAQ (reference sequence). In DNA, the CDR3 is TGTGCCAGCAGCCCGGTCGACAGGATAGATACGCAGTATTTT. Protein sequence: CASSPVDRIDTQYF.

The chain joins TRBV27 to TRBJ1-2, with TRBD1 matching over 7 bases. Trimming at V came to 5 bases and at J to 4 bases, leaving 7 bases not matched to a gene. This CDR3 is 14 amino acids long. Germline values: CDR1 MNHEY, CDR2 SMNVEV (reference sequence). CDR3 coding DNA: TGTGCCAGCAGTCCCGGACAGGCCCTCTATGGCTACACCTTC. Protein: CASSPGQALYGYTF.

About this clonotype: Likely a read error: the CDR3 ends without its conserved phenylalanine or tryptophan. The genes are TRBV23-1 and TRBJ2-5; D possibly matches TRBD1 or TRBD2 (5 bases each). TRBV23-1 counts as an open reading frame of uncertain function. The CDR3 consists of 14 residues. V dropped 4 bases and J dropped 1 base, with 10 bases sitting between them. The CDR3 sequence: CASSPWGTQETQYL. The CDR3 DNA sequence: TGCGCCAGCAGTCCCTGGGGGACCCAAGAGACCCAGTACTTG.

The V call is TRBV12-3 or TRBV12-4, the J call TRBJ1-2; a possible D gene is TRBD1 (6 bases). The ends were cut back, 7 bases at V and 7 bases at J, with 19 bases in the middle. The CDR3 runs 14 residues. CDR3 nucleotide sequence: TGTGCCAGCACCCCGAGGGGGGCCCCCCGTGGCTACACCTTC. The encoded protein is CASTPRGAPRGYTF.

V usage is TRBV7-6 and J usage is TRBJ2-1; 8 bases match TRBD2. CDR1 is SGHVS, CDR2 FNYEAQ, per germline. The CDR3 consists of 17 residues. With 1 base clipped from V and 2 bases from J, the junction kept 7 bases outside the gene matches. The CDR3, as DNA: TGTGCCAGCAGCTTAGTTGGCGGGAGGTCCCCCTACAATGAGCAGTTCTTC. Residues: CASSLVGGRSPYNEQFF.

The chain links TRBV2 to TRBJ2-3, with 8 bases aligning to TRBD2. V lost 9 bases to trimming and J lost 4 bases; unmatched junction nucleotides: 12. The germline V gene has CDR1 SNHLY and CDR2 FYNNEI. CDR3 size: 15 residues. The CDR3 bases are TGTGCCAGGAAACCCGGGACTAGGAGGTCAGATACGCAGTATTTT. Translating gives CARKPGTRRSDTQYF.

The chain has TRBV12-3 or TRBV12-4 and TRBJ1-2; D gene ambiguous. The V end was cut by 3 bases, the J end by 8 bases, with 13 bases between. CDR3 length: 13 residues. CDR3 loop: CASSFSGNRGYTF. The CDR3, as DNA: TGTGCCAGCAGTTTTTCGGGGAACCGCGGCTACACCTTC.

The V and J genes are TRBV6-6 and TRBJ2-7; the D gene is possibly TRBD2 (6 bases). Deletions cut 0 bases from V and 0 bases from J, with 12 bases between. There are 16 residues in the CDR3. From germline, CDR1 is MNHNY and CDR2 SVGAGI (reference sequence). CDR3 nucleotide sequence: TGTGCCAGCAGTTACTCAGGGACTCCAAGCTCCTACGAGCAGTACTTC. Its translation is CASSYSGTPSSYEQYF.

A few counts support this clonotype. CDR3 sequence: CASSNKPGFNQPQHF. The CDR3 region has the DNA TGTGCCAGTAGTAATAAGCCCGGTTTCAATCAGCCCCAGCATTTT. The chain has TRBV19 and TRBJ1-5, with D uncertain. This CDR3 comprises 15 residues. Germline V gene lookup returns CDR1 LNHDA and CDR2 SQIVND (reference sequence). V was shortened by 4 bases and J by 3 bases, with 13 bases between the two germline ends.

This chain joins TRBV7-8 and TRBJ1-1; D gene unclear. Germline values: CDR1 SGHVS, CDR2 FQNEAQ. Trimming cost V 0 bases and J 3 bases, with 11 bases left between them. There are 15 residues in the CDR3. CDR3 nucleotides: TGTGCCAGCAGCTTAGCGAGGCAGGATGACACTGAAGCTTTCTTT. Protein: CASSLARQDDTEAFF.

The CDR3 sequence is CASSPTLAGGPESARYIQYF. The CDR3 DNA reads as TGTGCCAGCAGCCCCACTTTAGCGGGAGGGCCGGAGTCGGCAAGGTACATTCAGTACTTC. This rearrangement joins TRBV7-9 to TRBJ2-4; 11 bases map to TRBD2. In germline, CDR1 is SEHNR, CDR2 FQNEAQ (reference sequence). V shed 5 bases, J shed 8 bases, and the junction held 23 bases outside the gene matches. CDR3 length equals 20 residues.

This chain uses TRBV3-1 with TRBJ2-1; D unresolved. Trimming removed 1 base from V and 5 bases from J, with 12 bases in between. Looked up from germline, CDR1 is LGHDT and CDR2 is YNNKEL (reference sequence). The CDR3 is 15 amino acids. The CDR3 DNA follows: TGTGCCAGCAGCCAAGGTGAGACGGTACACAATGAGCAGTTCTTC. This encodes CASSQGETVHNEQFF.

The chain combines TRBV11-2 with TRBJ1-3; D is uncertain. V was pared by 2 bases and J by 10 bases, with 15 bases between. This CDR3 comprises 14 residues. CDR1 SGHAT and CDR2 FQNNGV come from the germline V gene. The CDR3, as DNA: TGTGCCAGCAGCTTAAATGACCGAGGCCGGACCATATATTTT. This gives the protein CASSLNDRGRTIYF.

V usage is TRBV5-1 and J usage is TRBJ2-4; no clear D gene. This CDR3 is 14 amino acids long. Germline CDR1 is SGHRS and CDR2 is YFSETQ. Trimming took off 5 bases at V and 1 base at J, with 10 bases between the two ends. CDR3 in amino acids: CASSPGGAKNIQYF. DNA of the CDR3: TGCGCCAGCAGTCCTGGTGGGGCCAAAAACATTCAGTACTTC.

This chain uses TRBV7-8 with TRBJ1-5; D is uncertain. The CDR3 covers 16 residues. The germline V gene encodes CDR1 SGHVS and CDR2 FQNEAQ. V was trimmed by 0 bases and J by 1 base, leaving 10 bases between them. In nucleotides, the CDR3 is TGTGCCAGCAGCTTAGCAGGGATGATGAGCAATCAGCCCCAGCATTTT. It is translated as CASSLAGMMSNQPQHF.